This T cell receptor beta chain came from a study of a mutant IDH1 vaccine in newly diagnosed glioma (dated by TCRdb to the early 2020s). A note on the overall study: Vaccination was initiated 4-6 weeks after radiotherapy alone, or concurrently with temozolomide cycles in the chemotherapy-containing groups. Before enrollment, most patients had been given radiochemotherapy with temozolomide as standard therapy, while the rest had received either radiotherapy alone or temozolomide alone. Visit V12 was the week-35 safety follow-up and visit V13 was the week-47 end of study. Peripheral blood samples were drawn at six visits, namely V03 (baseline), V05, V07, V10, V12 and V13. Of the roughly 33 treated patients, about 62% were male and approximately 40% were female, and a mean age of roughly 40 years was recorded. For exploratory analyses, longitudinal TCRB deep sequencing was carried out in roughly 25 treated patients wherever samples were available. Broad study findings and their caveats: The authors noted that analyses of patient blood samples could not be reproduced because of sample limitations. Across multiple MHC alleles, vaccine-induced immune responses were seen in nearly 95% of patients. Changes in the top peripheral T cell clonotypes picked up by TCRB sequencing did not appear to be linked to pseudoprogression. PBMC samples for TCRB deep sequencing were selected based on availability.

The CDR3 starts with the cysteine, ends with the phenylalanine, and has 14 residues. Only the CDR3 portion is preserved as DNA: 42 bases, with reading frame beginning at the first base. CDR1 and CDR2, per the germline V gene, are SGHDT and YYEEEE. From V the trimming removes 2 bases and from J it removes 7 bases, while the gene matches leave 6 bases of the junction unaccounted for. The library was built by means of the immunoSEQ multiplex PCR assay. Rearranged TCR beta chain sequences were amplified using the hsTCRB Kit according to the manufacturer's protocol. TCRB libraries were sequenced on an Illumina MiSeq. Concerning the study's data processing: The proprietary platform of the kit vendor was used for demultiplexing, trimming and gene mapping. TCRdb retrieved this table from immuneACCESS and kept in-frame rearrangements only. Not all clones are present; in checked studies, unresolved V genes account for under half, and no reason is known for the remainder. V, J and clone size were drawn from that table, and D and trimming were deduced from the DNA. The table for this sample lists fewer than 85,000 clones; about 81% of them were counted only once. The ten most abundant clones make up approximately 5.4% of the sample.

The intended sense of this specimen's time point label: week 47, end of study. Every vaccine dose consisted of 300 ug of a 20-mer mutant IDH1 peptide in Montanide, administered subcutaneously together with topical imiquimod. Patients were given eight vaccinations, in weeks 1, 3, 5, 7, 11, 15, 19 and 23, which matched visits V03 through V10. Newly diagnosed WHO grade 3 or 4 IDH1-mutant astrocytomas showing loss of nuclear ATRX were present in the donors. The samples were drawn from NOA16, a multicentre, single-arm, open-label phase I trial in Germany that tested a mutant IDH1 peptide vaccine in humans for the first time. Genomic DNA for TCRB sequencing was isolated from EDTA blood with the DNeasy Blood and Tissue Kit. Remarks on this clone: What this receptor recognizes is not known. The sample holds no much larger clone one base away, and base qualities are not on file.

The source is a man in his forties or fifties with glioma. The material was PBMCs, obtained from a glioma patient whose treatment included an IDH1 peptide vaccine. The receptor chain draws on TRBV5-6 and TRBJ1-2, with TRBD1 matching 9 junction bases. The DNA sequence is TGTGCCAGCAGCTTTGGACAGGGGATGGTTGGCTACACCTTC. It translates to CASSFGQGMVGYTF.